The T cell receptor (beta chain) described here comes from a study of CD8+ T cells in alopecia areata. Whole-study context: At a dose of 5 to 10 mg twice daily, oral tofacitinib was given to treated patients. People stayed on tofacitinib for 6 to 18 months, then stopped the drug for 6 months. The study, taken as a whole, reports: Resident alphabeta T cells of normal skin are also sequenced in scalp samples. Higher clonality was seen in lesional scalp than in normal scalp, especially in alopecia totalis/universalis.

RNA, once extracted, was reverse transcribed into cDNA for use as the sequencing template. Sequenced by immunoSEQ multiplex PCR; TCRdb stores in-frame clones only, minus some. There are some 14,000 clones in the sample; under 65% occur only once, and about 11% lies in the top ten. Collection of lesional scalp punch biopsies and peripheral blood was performed in alopecia areata patients. Worth noting for this clone: Antigen: not known.

Losses at the gene ends were 3 bases for V and 0 bases for J; bases not matched to a gene: 11. The CDR3 extends over 18 amino acids. Per germline, CDR1 KGHSH and CDR2 LQKENI. This material consisted of skin, taken at week 0. This TCR was recovered from a human donor with alopecia areata. This chain joins TRBV18 and TRBJ2-5, with 9 bases identical to TRBD1. The CDR3 spells CASSPRTGEVWYQETQYF. The CDR3 bases are TGTGCCAGCTCACCCCGGACAGGGGAGGTTTGGTACCAAGAGACCCAGTACTTC. The variable domain in full, with the rest retrieved from reference TRBV18 and TRBJ2-5, is NAGVMQNPRHLVRRRGQEARLRCSPMKGHSHVYWYRQLPEEGLKFMVYLQKENIIDESGMPKERFSAEFPKEGPSILRIQQVVRGDSAAYFCASSPRTGEVWYQETQYFGPGTRLLVL.